This TCR beta chain was sequenced for a study of CD8+ T cells in alopecia areata. Trimming shortened V by 8 bases and J by 1 base, and 9 bases separated the two germline ends. The germline CDR1 and CDR2 sequences are SGHRS and YFSETQ. CDR3 length: 13 amino acids. Investigators isolated RNA and reverse transcribed it into cDNA to act as the sequencing template. Sequenced by immunoSEQ multiplex PCR; TCRdb stores in-frame clones only, minus some. This table holds some 170,000 clones, 67% found once. Specimens obtained from alopecia areata patients comprised lesional scalp punch biopsies and peripheral blood. Comment on this clone: Its antigen is as yet unknown.

Whole-study results and caveats: Among patients, TCR sharing was less clear than in mice, a difference possibly due in part to HLA diversity in the patient population. Sequenced scalp T cells also include alphabeta T cells resident in normal skin.

This receptor was identified in a human donor with alopecia areata. The chain employs TRBV5-1 and TRBJ2-2; TRBD1 might be the D (5 bases). Sequencing used CD8+ T cells sorted from blood, obtained at week 0. This CDR3 reads CASQQENTGELFF. CDR3 nucleotide sequence: TGCGCCAGTCAACAGGAGAACACCGGGGAGCTGTTTTTT.